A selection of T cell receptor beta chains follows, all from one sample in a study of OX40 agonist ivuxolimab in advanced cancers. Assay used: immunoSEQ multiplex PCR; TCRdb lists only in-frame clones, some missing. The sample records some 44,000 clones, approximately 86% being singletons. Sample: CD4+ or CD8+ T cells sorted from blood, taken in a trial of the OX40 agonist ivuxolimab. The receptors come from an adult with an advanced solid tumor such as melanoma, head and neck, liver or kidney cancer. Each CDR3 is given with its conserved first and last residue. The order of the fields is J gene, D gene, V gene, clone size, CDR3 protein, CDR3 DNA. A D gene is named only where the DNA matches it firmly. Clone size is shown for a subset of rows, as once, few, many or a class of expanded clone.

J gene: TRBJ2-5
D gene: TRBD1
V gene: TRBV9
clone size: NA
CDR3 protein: CASSTRQGAGETQYF
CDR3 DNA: TGTGCCAGCAGCACCCGACAGGGGGCTGGGGAGACCCAGTACTTC

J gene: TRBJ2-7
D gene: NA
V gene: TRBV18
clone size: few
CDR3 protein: CASSPPGSLSYEQYF
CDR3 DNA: TGTGCCAGCTCACCACCAGGGTCCCTCTCCTACGAGCAGTACTTC

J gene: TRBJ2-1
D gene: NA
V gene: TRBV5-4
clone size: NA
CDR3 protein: CASSLTASSYNEQFF
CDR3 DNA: TGTGCCAGCAGCTTGACAGCGAGCTCCTACAATGAGCAGTTCTTC

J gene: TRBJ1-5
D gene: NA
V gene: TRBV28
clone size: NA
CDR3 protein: CASSLMGVTQPQHF
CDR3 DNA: TGTGCCAGCAGTTTGATGGGGGTGACCCAGCCCCAGCATTTT

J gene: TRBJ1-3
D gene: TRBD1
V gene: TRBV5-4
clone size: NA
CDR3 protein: CASSLGGGRGSGNTIYF
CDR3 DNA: TGTGCCAGCAGCCTTGGAGGGGGCAGGGGCTCTGGAAACACCATATATTTT

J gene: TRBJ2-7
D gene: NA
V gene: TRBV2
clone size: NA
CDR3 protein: CASSHTDPYEQYF
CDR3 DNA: TGTGCCAGCAGTCACACGGACCCCTACGAGCAGTACTTC

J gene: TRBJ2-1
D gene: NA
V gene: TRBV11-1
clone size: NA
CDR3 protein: CASSLEGGSSYNEQFF
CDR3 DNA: TGTGCCAGCAGCTTAGAGGGGGGTAGCTCCTACAATGAGCAGTTCTTC

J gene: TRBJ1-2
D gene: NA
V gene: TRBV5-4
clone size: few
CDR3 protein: CASTLFSGYGYTF
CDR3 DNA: TGTGCCAGCACACTATTCTCGGGCTATGGCTACACCTTC

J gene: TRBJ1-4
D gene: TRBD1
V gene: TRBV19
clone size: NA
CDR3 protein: CASSTTGVATNEKLFF
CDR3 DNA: TGTGCCAGTAGCACCACAGGGGTCGCAACTAATGAAAAACTGTTTTTT

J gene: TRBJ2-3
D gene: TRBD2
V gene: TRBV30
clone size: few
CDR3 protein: CAWSSPGLLYF
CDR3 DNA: TGTGCCTGGAGTTCCCCGGGACTATTGTATTTT

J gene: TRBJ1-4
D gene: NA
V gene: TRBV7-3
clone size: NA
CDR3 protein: CASSLGDGPNEKLFF
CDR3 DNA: TGTGCCAGCAGCCTCGGGGACGGTCCGAATGAAAAACTGTTTTTT

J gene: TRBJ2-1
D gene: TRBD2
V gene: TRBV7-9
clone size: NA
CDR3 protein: CASSVRALAGVHNEQFF
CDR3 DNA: TGTGCCAGCAGCGTAAGGGCACTAGCGGGAGTACACAATGAGCAGTTCTTC

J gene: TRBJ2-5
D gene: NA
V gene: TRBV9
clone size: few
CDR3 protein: CASSQSPHLSQETQYF
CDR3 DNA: TGTGCCAGCAGCCAGTCACCCCACTTATCCCAAGAGACCCAGTACTTC

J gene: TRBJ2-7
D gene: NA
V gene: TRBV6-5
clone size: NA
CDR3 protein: CASSEGIVGDEQYF
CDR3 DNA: TGTGCCAGCAGTGAAGGGATTGTAGGGGACGAGCAGTACTTC

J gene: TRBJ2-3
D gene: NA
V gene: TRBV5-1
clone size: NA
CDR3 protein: CASKLADTQYF
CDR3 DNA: TGCGCCAGCAAGCTAGCAGATACGCAGTATTTT

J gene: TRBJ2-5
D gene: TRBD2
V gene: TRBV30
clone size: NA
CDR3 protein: CAWSVVRGGPFMGETQYF
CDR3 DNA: TGTGCCTGGAGTGTAGTCCGGGGGGGCCCGTTTATGGGAGAGACCCAGTACTTC

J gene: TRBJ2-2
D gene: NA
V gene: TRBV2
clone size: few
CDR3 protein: CASSGVGTGELFF
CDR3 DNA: TGTGCCAGCAGTGGAGTAGGCACCGGGGAGCTGTTTTTT

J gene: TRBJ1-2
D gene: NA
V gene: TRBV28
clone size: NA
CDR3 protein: CASSTGSSNYGYTF
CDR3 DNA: TGTGCCAGCAGCACAGGGAGCTCTAACTATGGCTACACCTTC

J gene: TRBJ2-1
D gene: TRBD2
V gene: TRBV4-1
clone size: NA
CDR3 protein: CASSQDSSGGGESSYNEQFF
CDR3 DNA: TGCGCCAGCAGCCAAGATTCTAGCGGGGGGGGAGAGAGCTCCTACAATGAGCAGTTCTTC

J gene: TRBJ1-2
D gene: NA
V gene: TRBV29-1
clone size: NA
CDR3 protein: CSVRGEYGYTF
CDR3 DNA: TGCAGCGTTAGGGGGGAGTATGGCTACACCTTC